This T cell receptor (beta chain) comes out of a study of T cell changes during pregnancy in multiple sclerosis. This table comes from immunoSEQ multiplex PCR, and its TCRdb copy is limited to in-frame clones, with some not included. Seen here are 91,000 or so clones, approximately 93% observed once, and the top ten hold around 0.99%. Trimming took 4 bases from V and 0 from J, leaving 11 bases between them. This CDR3 region has 15 residues. Germline V gene sequence: CDR1 MGHRA, CDR2 YSYEKL. V and J are TRBV4-1 and TRBJ2-3; a possible D gene is TRBD1 (6 bases). The TCR comes from a female donor with multiple sclerosis, enrolled in a pregnancy study. Sequencing was performed on peripheral blood, taken after pregnancy. The CDR3 DNA sequence: TGCGCCAGCAGCCCGGACAGAGGTAGCACAGATACGCAGTATTTT. Translation: CASSPDRGSTDTQYF.